Below, 16 T cell receptor beta chains from the same sample are listed, as sequenced in a study of long-term antiretroviral therapy in people with HIV. It was version v3.0 of the immunoSEQ assay that was run at survey level. The method was immunoSEQ multiplex PCR; TCRdb's version includes in-frame clones alone and lacks a portion of them. The sample gives 24,000 or so clones, around three quarters of which show up once; more than 8% is in the top ten. This specimen was unsorted PBMCs, taken 1.2 years after starting antiretroviral therapy. The receptor source for this set is a woman in her forties with HIV.

The chain recombines TRBV7-8 with TRBJ2-1; 10 positions agree with TRBD2. Trimming removed 1 base from V and 6 bases from J; junction bases left unmatched: 12. The germline V gene has CDR1 SGHVS and CDR2 FQNEAQ. This CDR3 region has 18 residues. The CDR3: CASSLVASGSPGRNEQFF. The CDR3 DNA reads TGTGCCAGCAGCTTAGTGGCTAGCGGGAGCCCGGGGCGCAATGAGCAGTTCTTC.

The CDR3 loop is CASIPTGALNTIYF. The CDR3, as DNA: TGCGCCAGCATTCCGACAGGGGCACTAAACACCATATATTTT. This chain joins TRBV10-2 and TRBJ1-3; TRBD1 matches 8 bases. V dropped 7 bases and J dropped 6; count of bases not matched to a gene: 8. The length of the CDR3 is 14 residues. Germline lookup yields CDR1 WSHSY and CDR2 SAAADI.

The rearrangement links TRBV6-5 to TRBJ2-7; TRBD2 agrees at 7 bases. The germline CDR1 and CDR2 sequences are MNHEY and SVGAGI. With V trimmed by 10 bases and J by 4 bases, 4 bases remained unmatched. This CDR3 is 11 amino acids long. CDR3 nucleotide sequence: TGTGCCATCGGAGCGGGGTACGAGCAGTACTTC. This encodes CAIGAGYEQYF.

The V call is TRBV19, the J call TRBJ1-3, with unresolved D. The CDR3 runs to 10 residues. Germline V lookup: CDR1 LNHDA, CDR2 SQIVND (reference sequence). Trimming took off 8 bases at V and 8 bases at J, with 7 bases between the two ends. In DNA form, the CDR3 reads TGTGCCAGTCTCGGGGACACCATATATTTT. Translation gives CASLGDTIYF.

A single count supports this clone. V usage is TRBV4-1 and J usage is TRBJ1-1, with 7 bases matching TRBD1. This CDR3 has 15 amino acids. Germline V gene sequence: CDR1 MGHRA, CDR2 YSYEKL. Trimming took 3 bases from V and 0 from J; bases not matched to a gene: 4. The CDR3 protein is CASSQTGTMNTEAFF. The CDR3, as DNA: TGCGCCAGCAGCCAGACAGGGACCATGAACACTGAAGCTTTCTTT.

This chain uses TRBV11-2 with TRBJ2-5; a possible D gene is TRBD2 (6 bases). CDR1 and CDR2 (germline): SGHAT, FQNNGV. The CDR3 extends over 12 amino acids. V was shortened by 3 bases and J by 4 bases, with 6 bases between the two germline ends. DNA of the CDR3: TGTGCCAGCAGCTTTAGCGGAGAGACCCAGTACTTC. Protein product: CASSFSGETQYF.

This chain links TRBV30 with TRBJ1-3, with D maybe TRBD1 (5 bases). Germline CDR1 GTSNPN, CDR2 SVGIG (reference sequence). The CDR3 loop spans 13 amino acids. The ends were cut back, 1 base at V and 4 bases at J, with 8 bases in the middle. The CDR3 loop reads CAWSAGGGNTIYF. The CDR3 bases are TGTGCCTGGAGTGCGGGGGGAGGAAACACCATATATTTT. Variable domain in full (rest from reference TRBV30 and TRBJ1-3): SQTIHQWPATLVQPVGSPLSLECTVEGTSNPNLYWYRQAAGRGLQLLFYSVGIGQISSEVPQNLSASRPQDRQFILSSKKLLLSDSGFYLCAWSAGGGNTIYFGEGSWLTVV.

The chain recombines TRBV27 with TRBJ1-1, with a tentative D call TRBD1 (5 bases). There are 14 residues in the CDR3. The ends were cut back, 3 bases at V and 3 bases at J, with 11 bases in the middle. CDR1 is MNHEY, CDR2 SMNVEV, per germline (reference sequence). CDR3 loop: CASSFGGADTEAFF. The CDR3, as DNA: TGTGCCAGCAGTTTCGGGGGTGCGGACACTGAAGCTTTCTTT.

V usage is TRBV7-9 and J usage is TRBJ2-7, with D possibly TRBD2 on 5 matching bases. This CDR3 has 16 amino acids. Germline V CDR1 and CDR2: SEHNR, FQNEAQ (reference sequence). V gave up 5 bases and J gave up 4 bases, with 21 bases separating them. CDR3 nucleotide sequence: TGTGCCAGCAGCCCTAGGCTCACTAGTCTTGGTTACGAGCAGTACTTC. Translation: CASSPRLTSLGYEQYF.

Concerning this clone: This CDR3 is also generated by other DNA sequences in the sample. The gene calls are TRBV6-5 and TRBJ2-2; no reliable D call. Germline lookup yields CDR1 MNHEY and CDR2 SVGAGI. This CDR3 comprises 12 residues. V lost 4 bases and J 0 bases, leaving 0 bases between the germline ends. CDR3 amino acids: CASSSNTGELFF. DNA of the CDR3: TGTGCCAGCAGTTCGAACACCGGGGAGCTGTTTTTT.

The chain uses TRBV29-1 and TRBJ1-1; D is possibly TRBD1 (5 bases). The CDR3 extends over 13 amino acids. The germline V and J ends were trimmed by 6 bases and 3 bases, with 14 bases remaining between them. Germline values: CDR1 SQVTM, CDR2 ANQGSEA. CDR3 nucleotide sequence: TGCAGCGTCTCTACCCTCAGGGACACTGAAGCTTTCTTT. Amino acids: CSVSTLRDTEAFF.

The chain couples TRBV5-4 to TRBJ1-6; no clear D gene. The CDR3 loop spans 14 amino acids. Germline lookup yields CDR1 SGHNT and CDR2 YYREEE (reference sequence). Trimming removed 0 bases from V and 7 bases from J, with 8 bases in between. The chain's CDR3 is CASSLEQSNSPLHF. The CDR3 DNA is TGTGCCAGCAGCTTGGAACAGTCAAATTCACCCCTCCACTTT.

The CDR3 region is CSVDRGTSGSNEQFF. The CDR3 nucleotides are TGCAGCGTTGACAGGGGGACTAGCGGGAGCAATGAGCAGTTCTTC. The chain carries TRBV29-1 and TRBJ2-1; the match to TRBD2 covers 14 bases. This CDR3 has 15 residues. Trimming removed 3 bases from V and 6 bases from J; junction bases left unmatched: 4. Germline CDR1 and CDR2: SQVTM and ANQGSEA.

CDR3 sequence reads: CASSMAGTNAYEQYF. CDR3 sequence (DNA): TGCGCCAGCAGCATGGCCGGGACTAACGCCTACGAGCAGTACTTC. The chain has TRBV5-1 and TRBJ2-7; 7 bases match TRBD2. The germline gives CDR1 SGHRS, CDR2 YFSETQ. The CDR3 spans 15 residues. V lost 4 bases and J lost 2; bases outside the gene matches: 9.

V usage is TRBV10-3 and J usage is TRBJ2-7; tentative D call: TRBD2 (7 bases). The CDR3 loop spans 15 amino acids. Germline lookup yields CDR1 ENHRY and CDR2 SYGVKD. Trimming stripped 0 bases from V and 2 bases from J, with 11 bases between. In DNA, the CDR3 is TGTGCCATCAGTGAGTCGGGGGGGCTAACCTACGAGCAGTACTTC. It is translated as CAISESGGLTYEQYF.

This clone appeared a few times. The chain is built from TRBV14 and TRBJ1-2; 7 bases map to TRBD1. The trim removed 3 bases at V and 7 bases at J, leaving 8 bases unmatched. Germline V gene lookup returns CDR1 SGHDN and CDR2 FVKESK. This CDR3 has 14 amino acids. Here the CDR3 reads CASSHRQGGGGYTF. In DNA form, the CDR3 reads TGTGCCAGCAGCCACAGACAAGGGGGCGGTGGCTACACCTTC.